A single sample is the source of the 11 T cell receptor beta chains below, sequenced in a study of CXCR3-negative and CXCR3-positive naive CD8 T cells. UMI-labeled 5' RACE TRB cDNA libraries were prepared from the cells. TCRdb reprocessed the 5' RACE reads and reports one entry per CDR3 protein, with no DNA. The sample is made up of some 130,000 distinct CDR3 sequences, and the top ten hold approximately 0.5% of it. Sequences were obtained from naive CXCR3- CD8+ T cells from blood. Documented subset: CD45RO-CCR7+CD27+CD95- naive CD8+ T cells lacking CXCR3 (TNR3-). These receptors were obtained from a human donor in good health. Some clones in this sample may be carry-over from other donors' samples.

CDR3: CASTQGDSQAGANVPTF. This chain connects TRBV28 to TRBJ2-6; TCRdb's assignment of TRBD1 cannot be checked, as there is no DNA. Germline V lookup: CDR1 MDHEN, CDR2 SYDVKM. The CDR3 runs to 17 residues.

J is TRBJ2-2 and V is TRBV24-1; TCRdb lists TRBD1, though no DNA is available to test this call. The CDR3 runs to 17 residues. From germline, CDR1 is KGHDR and CDR2 SFDVKD. CDR3 sequence: CATSDFGAGVGGGELFF.

The genes are TRBV19 and TRBJ1-1. This CDR3 is built from 14 residues. Germline lookup yields CDR1 LNHDA and CDR2 SQIVND (reference sequence). CDR3 sequence: CASSTSLRNTEAFF.

This sequence joins TRBV10-2 and TRBJ1-5. CDR3 length: 14 residues. In germline, CDR1 is WSHSY, CDR2 SAAADI. The CDR3 here is CASSESGIYQPQHF.

The V call is TRBV29-1, the J call TRBJ1-2; TCRdb returns TRBD1, unconfirmable since there is no DNA. This CDR3 has 12 amino acids. Per the germline V gene, CDR1 is SQVTM and CDR2 is ANQGSEA. CDR3 residues: CSVETGGNGYTF.

The J gene is TRBJ2-7, the V gene TRBV12-3 or TRBV12-4; TCRdb's assignment of TRBD1 cannot be checked, as there is no DNA. The CDR3 loop spans 16 amino acids. The CDR3 spells CASSLAGEGADYEQYF.

The chain uses TRBV7-8 and TRBJ1-5; absent DNA, TCRdb's TRBD1 call cannot be checked. Germline CDR1 and CDR2: SGHVS and FQNEAQ. The CDR3 is 16 residues long. The CDR3 here is CASSLVPRGSNQPQHF.

V gene TRBV7-9 combines with J gene TRBJ2-1. CDR3 length: 12 amino acids. From germline, CDR1 is SEHNR and CDR2 FQNEAQ (reference sequence). The CDR3 is CASSLILAEQFF.

This chain connects TRBV6-1 to TRBJ2-2; TCRdb's D gene call, TRBD1, goes unchecked for lack of DNA. Germline loops: CDR1 MNHNS, CDR2 SASEGT. The CDR3 is made up of 17 amino acids. CDR3 region: CASSEMVQDRGGGELFF.

This sequence joins TRBV29-1 and TRBJ2-1; TCRdb outputs TRBD2, but without DNA this stays unchecked. Germline CDR1 and CDR2: SQVTM and ANQGSEA. The CDR3 covers 14 residues. CDR3 protein: CSARRERETNEQFF.

V gene TRBV5-1 combines with J gene TRBJ2-1; the D gene TCRdb calls, TRBD2, cannot be checked with no DNA. Germline lookup yields CDR1 SGHRS and CDR2 YFSETQ. The CDR3 extends over 16 amino acids. Here the CDR3 reads CASSPGGRLSYNEQFF.